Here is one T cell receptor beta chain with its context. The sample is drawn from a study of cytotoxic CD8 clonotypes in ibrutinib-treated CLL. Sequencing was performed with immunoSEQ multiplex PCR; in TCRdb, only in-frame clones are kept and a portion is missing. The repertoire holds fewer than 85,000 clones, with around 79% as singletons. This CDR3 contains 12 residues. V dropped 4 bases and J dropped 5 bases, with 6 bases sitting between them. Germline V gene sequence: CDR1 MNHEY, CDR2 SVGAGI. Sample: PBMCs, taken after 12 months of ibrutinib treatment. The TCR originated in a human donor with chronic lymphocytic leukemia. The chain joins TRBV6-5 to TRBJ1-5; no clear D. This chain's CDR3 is CASSFLDQPQHF. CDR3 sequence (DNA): TGTGCCAGCAGTTTTCTCGATCAGCCCCAGCATTTT.